The T cell receptor (beta chain) under discussion was sequenced for a study of T-cell reconstitution after alpha-beta-depleted transplantation in children. Unique molecular identifiers were used to barcode this TCRbeta library. One entry per CDR3 protein results from TCRdb running MiXCR on the PCR reads. The sample contains around 400,000 distinct CDR3 sequences, 11% of which appear only once. This CDR3 has 18 residues. CDR1 and CDR2 (germline): SGHAT, FQDESV (reference sequence). Trimming cost V 0 bases and J 1 base; bases outside gene matches: 10. This clonotype appeared a few times. The source material was PBMCs from the stem cell graft donor, sampled from the stem cell graft. The TCR sequence derives from a human donor who donated a stem cell graft to a child with acute myeloid leukemia. The V gene is TRBV11-1, the J gene TRBJ1-1; 8 bases map to TRBD1. CDR3 in amino acids: CASSLAHLRDRQNTEAFF. In DNA, the CDR3 is TGTGCCAGCAGCTTAGCCCATCTTAGGGACAGGCAGAACACTGAAGCTTTCTTT.